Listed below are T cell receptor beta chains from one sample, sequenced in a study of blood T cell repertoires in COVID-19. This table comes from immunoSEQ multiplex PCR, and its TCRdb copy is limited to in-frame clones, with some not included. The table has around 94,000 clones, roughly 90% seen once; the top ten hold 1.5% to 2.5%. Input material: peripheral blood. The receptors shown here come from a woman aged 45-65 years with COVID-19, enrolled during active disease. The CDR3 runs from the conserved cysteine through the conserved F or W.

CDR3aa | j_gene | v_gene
CASSYSVSGRPGNQPQHF | TRBJ1-5 | TRBV6-2/TRBV6-3
CASSPQRGGTDTQYF | TRBJ2-3 | TRBV5-8
CASSVGHGSTPLHF | TRBJ1-6 | TRBV6-4
CASSQVASTEAFF | TRBJ1-1 | TRBV3-1/TRBV3-2
CASSPAGSYNSPLHF | TRBJ1-6 | TRBV9
CATSDFGQHGYTF | TRBJ1-2 | TRBV24-1
CASSINRPSSYNSPLHF | TRBJ1-6 | TRBV19
CASSRDFGANQPQHF | TRBJ1-5 | TRBV19
CASSAYFTPQGAHGYTF | TRBJ1-2 | TRBV5-1
CASRRDRGLGNQPQHF | TRBJ1-5 | TRBV19
CATTERGGFRVGYTF | TRBJ1-2 | TRBV15
CASSLALTRGGGEQYF | TRBJ2-7 | TRBV5-1
CASTSGQINEKLFF | TRBJ1-4 | TRBV27
CSVGAGDLNTEAFF | TRBJ1-1 | TRBV29-1
CASSIRGAQGTQYF | TRBJ2-3 | TRBV19
CAIRSGTGDTGELFF | TRBJ2-2 | TRBV10-3
CATRTGGDEQYF | TRBJ2-7 | TRBV19
CASKGQGWSGYTF | TRBJ1-2 | TRBV5-1
CASSHSSGNTIYF | TRBJ1-3 | TRBV28
CAISESAITGGYEKLFF | TRBJ1-4 | TRBV10-3
CASKSGRQGTKPQHF | TRBJ1-5 | TRBV19
CASTPGLEGTDTQYF | TRBJ2-3 | TRBV19
CASKRGTDSPLHF | TRBJ1-6 | TRBV9
CASSFEGNTIYF | TRBJ1-3 | TRBV7-2
CASSEAGPIAKNIQYF | TRBJ2-4 | TRBV6-1